Listed below are T cell receptor beta chains from one sample, sequenced in a study of blood T cell repertoires in COVID-19. Method: immunoSEQ multiplex PCR; TCRdb's copy keeps in-frame clones and lacks some. The profile shows 150,000 to 190,000 clones, 70% to 90% of them singletons. The sequenced sample was peripheral blood. These receptors were taken from a woman in her seventies with acute or convalescent COVID-19. The CDR3 runs from the conserved cysteine through the conserved F or W. D genes are given only for firm matches. Expanded clones get a size class; other rows say once, few or many, or leave the size out.

cdr3_nt	cdr3_aa	v_call	clone_size	j_call	d_call
TGCGCCAGCAGCTTGGAACAGGGGAGCAAAAACATTCAGTACTTC	CASSLEQGSKNIQYF	TRBV5-1	-	TRBJ2-4	TRBD1
TGTGCCAGCAGTGAACGACAGGGAATGAATAATTCACCCCTCCACTTT	CASSERQGMNNSPLHF	TRBV6-1	-	TRBJ1-6	TRBD1
TGCGCCAGCCGACAGGGGCAGGGTTACAATGAGCAGTTCTTC	CASRQGQGYNEQFF	TRBV5-1	-	TRBJ2-1	TRBD1
TGTGCCAGCAGTGAAGCGCTTCGGCAGGGCGGAAATGAGCAGTTCTTC	CASSEALRQGGNEQFF	TRBV6-1	once	TRBJ2-1	-
TGTGCCAGCAGCTTTATCCGAGTCAGTAATGGGATGACTAGCGGGATGAGGGGCACGCAGTATTTT	CASSFIRVSNGMTSGMRGTQYF	TRBV7-8	-	TRBJ2-3	TRBD2
TGTGCCAGCAATCCAAGGGGCACTGAAGCTTTCTTT	CASNPRGTEAFF	TRBV28	-	TRBJ1-1	-
TGTGCCAGTAGTATACTGGACAGTGAGGCAGCTTTCTTT	CASSILDSEAAFF	TRBV19	-	TRBJ1-1	-
TGCGCCAGCAGCCAAGAGTGGGACAGGGGCTCCTACGAGCAGTACTTC	CASSQEWDRGSYEQYF	TRBV4-3	-	TRBJ2-7	TRBD1
TGTGCCAGTAGCCGGACAGGGCCAAATAATTCACCCCTCCACTTT	CASSRTGPNNSPLHF	TRBV19	-	TRBJ1-6	TRBD1
TGTGCCAGCACAGAGTGGGTCGGGACTGAAGCTTTCTTT	CASTEWVGTEAFF	TRBV6-5	-	TRBJ1-1	-
TGTGCCAGCAGCAGGGGCCCGGGAGAGCAGTACTTC	CASSRGPGEQYF	TRBV6-5	-	TRBJ2-7	-
TGTGCCAGCTCACCGAACGCACAGGGGGCTAGTAACACTGAAGCTTTCTTT	CASSPNAQGASNTEAFF	TRBV18	-	TRBJ1-1	TRBD1
TGTGCTAGCAGCCCCCTGGGGGGGGGCGTTCAAGAGACCCAGTACTTC	CASSPLGGGVQETQYF	TRBV7-7	-	TRBJ2-5	-
TGTGCCAGCAGTGAAAGAGGGGGAGGGAACGGGGAGCTGTTTTTT	CASSERGGGNGELFF	TRBV25-1	-	TRBJ2-2	-
TGTGCCAGCAGCCGGACATCCGGGGCCAACGTCCTGACTTTC	CASSRTSGANVLTF	TRBV7-9	-	TRBJ2-6	-
TGTGCCAGCAGCCCATCCAACTACGAGCAGTACTTC	CASSPSNYEQYF	TRBV5-8	once	TRBJ2-7	-
TGTGCCAGCAGCCCTGGGGGCCAGAATTCACCCCTCCACTTT	CASSPGGQNSPLHF	TRBV7-2	-	TRBJ1-6	-
TGTGCCAGCAGTGAAGGTCAGGGGCGGATTGAAAAACTGTTTTTT	CASSEGQGRIEKLFF	TRBV25-1	-	TRBJ1-4	-
TGTGCCAGCAGTAATGACAGGGTGAATTCACCCCTCCACTTT	CASSNDRVNSPLHF	TRBV2	-	TRBJ1-6	TRBD1
TGTGCCAGCAGTTTCCCGGGACAGCCGAACACTGAAGCTTTCTTT	CASSFPGQPNTEAFF	TRBV2	-	TRBJ1-1	TRBD1
TGTGCCAGTAGCTCCCCGGATACAGGGTCCTTCGGCTACACCTTC	CASSSPDTGSFGYTF	TRBV19	-	TRBJ1-2	-
TGTGCCATCAGAGAGACAGGGATCGGAAACACCATATATTTT	CAIRETGIGNTIYF	TRBV10-3	-	TRBJ1-3	TRBD1
TGTGCCACCAGTGCGGGGGGCTGGACTGAAGCTTTCTTT	CATSAGGWTEAFF	TRBV24-1	-	TRBJ1-1	-
TGTGCCAGCAGCTTAGGGTTGCTAGCGACAGATACGCAGTATTTT	CASSLGLLATDTQYF	TRBV11-2	-	TRBJ2-3	-
TGTGCCAGCTCACTAGGGACAGGGAGCAATCAGCCCCAGCATTTT	CASSLGTGSNQPQHF	TRBV18	-	TRBJ1-5	TRBD1
TGTGCCAGCAGCTTAGTAACGGGGGTAAGCAATCAGCCCCAGCATTTT	CASSLVTGVSNQPQHF	TRBV11-2	-	TRBJ1-5	-
TGTGCCAGCAGTTCCGGGACTAGCGGGGGTTCTGGGGAGCTGTTTTTT	CASSSGTSGGSGELFF	TRBV27	few	TRBJ2-2	TRBD2
TGTGCCAGCAGTTTTGGAGGTTACGAGCAGTACTTC	CASSFGGYEQYF	TRBV12-3/TRBV12-4	few	TRBJ2-7	-
TGTGCCTCTTTACGCCGGGACCTCCCCGTCGGGCGGGGAAAACTGTTTTTT	CASLRRDLPVGRGKLFF	TRBV30	-	TRBJ1-4	-
TGTGCCAGCAGCTTTTTTTGGGGCGGAACGAGTCGGACTGAAGCTTTCTTT	CASSFFWGGTSRTEAFF	TRBV11-2	-	TRBJ1-1	-
TGTGCCAGCAGCTTAACAGGGTCCCTGGTGTCACCCCTCCACTTT	CASSLTGSLVSPLHF	TRBV5-4	few	TRBJ1-6	-
TGCAGTGTAAGGAGGGAGACCCAGTACTTC	CSVRRETQYF	TRBV20-1	once	TRBJ2-5	-
TGCGCCAGCAGTGACACAGGGGTAGAGACCCAGTACTTC	CASSDTGVETQYF	TRBV10-1	-	TRBJ2-5	TRBD1
TGTGCCAGCAGCTCTGAGGGGACAGGGATGAGGGTTGGCAATCAGCCCCAGCATTTT	CASSSEGTGMRVGNQPQHF	TRBV11-2	-	TRBJ1-5	TRBD1
TGTGCCAGCAGAGCTGCTCAGGGACATCATTCACCCCTCCACTTT	CASRAAQGHHSPLHF	TRBV6-5	-	TRBJ1-6	-
TGTGCCAGCAGTGGGTGGCAGGGGAACTCACCCCTCCACTTT	CASSGWQGNSPLHF	TRBV27	-	TRBJ1-6	-
TGTGCCAGCAGCTTGGTTCGGACAGGGGGTCATGGCTACACCTTC	CASSLVRTGGHGYTF	TRBV5-6	-	TRBJ1-2	TRBD1
TGTGCAAGTCGCTTAGTGGGGACTAGCCTGTACAATGAGCAGTTCTTC	CASRLVGTSLYNEQFF	TRBV12-2	few	TRBJ2-1	-
TGTGCCAGCAGCTTGAGGCGGCGATTTATAAGCAGCGCTGAAGCTTTCTTT	CASSLRRRFISSAEAFF	TRBV5-6	-	TRBJ1-1	-
TGCAGTGCTAGTGATGCGGACTGGTACAATGAGCAGTTCTTC	CSASDADWYNEQFF	TRBV20-1	-	TRBJ2-1	-
TGTGCCTGGAGCCTTCAGGGCGCTAATTCACCCCTCCACTTT	CAWSLQGANSPLHF	TRBV30	-	TRBJ1-6	-
TGTGCCATCAGGGGAGACATGAACACTGAAGCTTTCTTT	CAIRGDMNTEAFF	TRBV10-3	-	TRBJ1-1	-
TGTGCCTTAGTACAGGGGAAACAGTCCGACTCCTATAATTCACCCCTCCACTTT	CALVQGKQSDSYNSPLHF	TRBV30	-	TRBJ1-6	TRBD1
TGTGCCAGCAGTTCCCGGGACAGGGGAGGAGAGACCCAGTACTTC	CASSSRDRGGETQYF	TRBV5-4	-	TRBJ2-5	TRBD1
TGTGCCACCAGCAGAGATCTTCTAAACAGGGGCCACAATCAGCCCCAGCATTTT	CATSRDLLNRGHNQPQHF	TRBV15	-	TRBJ1-5	TRBD1
TGTGCCAGCAGTGACTGGACAGGAGATGGGTATGGCTACACCTTC	CASSDWTGDGYGYTF	TRBV25-1	once	TRBJ1-2	TRBD1